The T cell receptor beta chain described here comes from a study of OX40 agonist ivuxolimab in advanced cancers. The wider study: Dose-escalation patients were diagnosed with hepatocellular carcinoma, melanoma, renal cell cancer or head and neck cancer. General study results and limits: The investigators did not determine what antigen specificity the expanded peripheral T cells had.

V gave up 0 bases and J gave up 0 bases, with 6 bases separating them. The germline V gene has CDR1 MGHRA and CDR2 YSYEKL. CDR3 length equals 15 residues. This table comes from immunoSEQ multiplex PCR, and its TCRdb copy is limited to in-frame clones, with some not included. This sample has some 74,000 clones, with 65% to 90% found just once. With respect to this clone: Its antigen is undetermined.

Enrollment shut out patients with autoimmune disease history or systemic immunosuppression. Blood got drawn at baseline, again on cycle 4 day 1, and then on cycle 7 day 1. The specimen comprised CD4+ or CD8+ T cells sorted from blood, sampled in a trial of the OX40 agonist ivuxolimab. The chain employs TRBV4-1 and TRBJ1-3; D remains unclear. The TCR sequence derives from an adult with an advanced solid tumor such as melanoma, head and neck, liver or kidney cancer. CDR3 loop: CASSQDWASGNTIYF. In nucleotides, the CDR3 is TGCGCCAGCAGCCAAGACTGGGCCTCTGGAAACACCATATATTTT.